This entry lists 5 T cell receptor beta chains sequenced from one sample in a study of cytomegalovirus exposure and HLA in healthy donors. Produced via immunoSEQ multiplex PCR; TCRdb's table is partial and in-frame only. This table has about 130,000 clones, roughly nine tenths appearing once. The sample taken for sequencing was PBMCs. These receptors all stem from a woman under 30 in good health and CMV-seronegative.

The genes are TRBV18 and TRBJ1-2, with D possibly TRBD1 on 6 matching bases. Germline CDR1 reads KGHSH; CDR2 reads LQKENI. Trimming took off 3 bases at V and 10 bases at J, with 15 bases between the two ends. The CDR3 loop spans 13 amino acids. In DNA form, the CDR3 reads TGTGCCAGCTCACCCCTCCGAGGGGGTGACTACACCTTC. Translation: CASSPLRGGDYTF. Full variable domain (outside the CDR3, taken from reference TRBV18 and TRBJ1-2): NAGVMQNPRHLVRRRGQEARLRCSPMKGHSHVYWYRQLPEEGLKFMVYLQKENIIDESGMPKERFSAEFPKEGPSILRIQQVVRGDSAAYFCASSPLRGGDYTFGSGTRLTVV.

The chain couples TRBV6-1 to TRBJ2-1; TRBD2 matches at 9 bases. The ends lost 7 bases at V and 8 bases at J; junction bases unmatched: 6. Germline CDR1 is MNHNS and CDR2 is SASEGT. The CDR3 sequence is 13 residues long. DNA of the CDR3: TGTGCCAGCATGGTTAGCGGGGGCGATGAGCAGTTCTTC. Translating it yields CASMVSGGDEQFF.

The genes are TRBV6-5 and TRBJ1-5, with D possibly TRBD1 on 6 matching bases. Per the germline V gene, CDR1 is MNHEY and CDR2 is SVGAGI. V was cut by 2 bases and J by 7 bases, with 15 bases left in between. The CDR3 spans 15 residues. The CDR3 sequence: CASSYARGAGQPQHF. CDR3 coding DNA: TGTGCCAGCAGTTACGCACGGGGGGCAGGGCAGCCCCAGCATTTT.

This chain links TRBV6-6 with TRBJ1-1; no definite D call. The germline CDR1 and CDR2 sequences are MNHNY and SVGAGI (reference sequence). V was cut by 2 bases and J by 5 bases, with 9 bases left in between. The CDR3 is made up of 13 amino acids. DNA of the CDR3: TGTGCCAGCAGTTACAGCCAGGCAACTGAAGCTTTCTTT. Its translation is CASSYSQATEAFF.

The V call is TRBV6-4, the J call TRBJ2-2, with D maybe TRBD1 (5 bases). Germline CDR1 is MRHNA and CDR2 is SNTAGT. Trimming took off 4 bases at V and 4 bases at J, with 10 bases between the two ends. This CDR3 spans 14 amino acids. DNA of the CDR3: TGTGCCAGCAGTGTGAGGCAGGGCACCGGGGAGCTGTTTTTT. This codes for CASSVRQGTGELFF.